This T cell receptor beta chain was documented in a study of shared clonotypes between healthy human individuals. The wider study: The study drew on a couple of women and three men aged 18 to 49 as donors.

Study outcomes and limitations: Sequencing depth was expected to influence donor clonotype sharing. Shared across several donors were about 4.6% of the naive CD4 clonotypes.

The CDR3 consists of 13 residues. The V gene's germline CDR1 is MNHNY and CDR2 SVGAGI (reference sequence). V lost 7 bases, J lost 2 bases, and 12 bases lay in between. Genomic DNA belonging to each subset was distributed in equal measure over several immunoSEQ plates. TCRdb keeps only in-frame clones here, not all; method: immunoSEQ multiplex PCR. The table has 1.4 million to 1.5 million clones, roughly 96% seen once. As concerns this clone: Its antigen is currently unknown.

The receptor was isolated from a man under 40 in good health. The rearrangement uses TRBV6-6 and TRBJ2-7; possibly TRBD2 for D (5 bases). Sequenced material: naive CD4+ T cells sorted from blood. Stated subset: CD45RA+ positively selected. This CDR3 reads CASKGASPYEQYF. The CDR3 DNA follows: TGTGCCAGCAAGGGCGCTAGCCCCTACGAGCAGTACTTC.